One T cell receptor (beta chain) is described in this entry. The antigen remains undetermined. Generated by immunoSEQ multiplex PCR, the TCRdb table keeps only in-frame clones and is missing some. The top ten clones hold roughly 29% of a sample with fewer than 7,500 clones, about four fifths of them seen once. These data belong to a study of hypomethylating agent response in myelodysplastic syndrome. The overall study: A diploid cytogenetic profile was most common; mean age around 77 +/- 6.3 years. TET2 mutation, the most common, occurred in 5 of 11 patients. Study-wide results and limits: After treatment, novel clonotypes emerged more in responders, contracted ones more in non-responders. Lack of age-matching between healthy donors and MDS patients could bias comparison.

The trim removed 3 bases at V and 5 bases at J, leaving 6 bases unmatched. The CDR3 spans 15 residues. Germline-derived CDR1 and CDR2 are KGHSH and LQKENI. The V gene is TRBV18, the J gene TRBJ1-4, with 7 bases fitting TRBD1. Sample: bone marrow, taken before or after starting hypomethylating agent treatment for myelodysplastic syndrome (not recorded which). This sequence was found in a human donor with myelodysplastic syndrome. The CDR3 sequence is CASSPMGQPNEKLFF. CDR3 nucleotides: TGTGCCAGCTCACCGATGGGACAGCCAAATGAAAAACTGTTTTTT.